The present entry profiles one T cell receptor (beta chain) with its context. The sample is drawn from a study of blood T cell repertoires in COVID-19. Study-wide background: The United States, Italy and Spain provided the acute and convalescent COVID-19 samples. Sources were T cells, B-cell-depleted T cells, or PBMCs; the material itself was cDNA or gDNA.

The CDR3 totals 14 residues. The V segment lost 1 base and the J segment 7 bases; nucleotides outside the gene matches: 3. From germline, CDR1 is KGHSH and CDR2 LQKENI. In the original analysis: How many nucleated cells were present was estimated from reference gene primer amplification. The table came from immunoSEQ multiplex PCR; TCRdb's copy has only in-frame clones and leaves some out. That table is the source of V, J and clone size, and D and trimming were worked out from the DNA. The data contain fewer than 350,000 clones, approximately 83% of them singletons. The TCR originated in a woman in her twenties or thirties who had recovered from COVID-19. The chain recombines TRBV18 with TRBJ2-2; 7 nucleotides line up with TRBD1. The specimen was peripheral blood. CDR3 sequence reads: CASSPQQGNGELFF. In nucleotides, the CDR3 is TGTGCCAGCTCACCACAACAGGGGAACGGGGAGCTGTTTTTT.